This T cell receptor beta chain was sequenced in a study of cytomegalovirus exposure and HLA in healthy donors. For the study at large: About 85 million unique TCRs from HLA-typed donors were held in an early release of data.

Findings of the study overall: With further analysis later on, most CMV-associated TCR beta chains appeared HLA-restricted. Reports showed the classifier diagnosing cytomegalovirus status with high specificity and sensitivity. A later analysis found TCR association rates differed by HLA locus, highest for DRB1 and lowest for HLA-C.

Germline trimming cut 3 bases from V and 5 bases from J; bases unmatched to any gene: 10. Looked up from germline, CDR1 is GTSNPN and CDR2 is SVGIG (reference sequence). The CDR3 spans 15 residues. Worth noting for this clone: The target antigen is unknown.

PCR was performed using 60 Vbeta and 13 Jbeta primers. Assay used: immunoSEQ multiplex PCR; TCRdb lists only in-frame clones, some missing. The sample lists approximately 150,000 clones, around 80% occurring once. The source of this sequence is a man aged 40-55 years in good health and CMV-seronegative. Sequencing was performed on PBMCs. The chain is built from TRBV30 and TRBJ2-3; the match to TRBD2 covers 8 bases. The CDR3 reads CAWRARSGSVDTQYF. In DNA, the CDR3 is TGTGCCTGGAGGGCACGGAGCGGGAGCGTAGATACGCAGTATTTT.